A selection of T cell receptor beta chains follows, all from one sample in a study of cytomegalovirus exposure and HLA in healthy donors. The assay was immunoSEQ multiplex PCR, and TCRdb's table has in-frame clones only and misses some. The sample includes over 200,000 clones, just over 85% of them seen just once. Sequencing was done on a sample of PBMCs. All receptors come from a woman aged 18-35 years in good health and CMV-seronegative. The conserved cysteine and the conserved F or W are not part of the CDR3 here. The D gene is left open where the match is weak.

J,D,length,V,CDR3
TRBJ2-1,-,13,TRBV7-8,ASTRWGRSYNEQF
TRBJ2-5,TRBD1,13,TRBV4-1,ASSQVDRVQETQY
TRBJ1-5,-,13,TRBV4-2,ASSRTGFSNQPQH
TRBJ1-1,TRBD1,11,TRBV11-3,ASSFTGGTEAF
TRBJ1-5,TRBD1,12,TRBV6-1,ASNRDSGNQPQH
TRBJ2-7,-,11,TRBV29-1,SGRDRRGGVQY
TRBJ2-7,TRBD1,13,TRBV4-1,ASSQEDRETYEQY
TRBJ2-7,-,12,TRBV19,ASSIYGTSYEQY
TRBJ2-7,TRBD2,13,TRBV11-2,ASSIGTMTNYEQY
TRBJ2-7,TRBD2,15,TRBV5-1,ASSLAGTSGMAYEQY
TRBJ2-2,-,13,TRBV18,ASSPFAENTGELF
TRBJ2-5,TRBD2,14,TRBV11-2,ASSSPASGILETQY
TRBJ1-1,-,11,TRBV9,ASSVALNTEAF
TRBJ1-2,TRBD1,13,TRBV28,ASRPETGEFYGYT
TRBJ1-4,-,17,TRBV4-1,ASSLGRRTIIKGVEKLF
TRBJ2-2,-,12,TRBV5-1,ASSFYSRTGELF
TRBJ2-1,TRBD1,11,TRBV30,AWSGGQGNEQF
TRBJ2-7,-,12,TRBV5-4,ASSSQGWDRKQY
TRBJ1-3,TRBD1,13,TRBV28,ASSSVGQGGNTIY
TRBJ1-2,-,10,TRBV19,ATRGSSYGYT
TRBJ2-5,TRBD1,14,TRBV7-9,ASSRYLGQGSETQY
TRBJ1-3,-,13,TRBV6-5,ASSVTGYSGNTIY
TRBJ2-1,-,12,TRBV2,ASSRWSSYNEQF
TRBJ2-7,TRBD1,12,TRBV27,ASSVTGGPYEQY
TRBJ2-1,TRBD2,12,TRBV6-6,ASRSGLEVDEQF
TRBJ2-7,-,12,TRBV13,ASSLEASSYEQY